This T cell receptor (beta chain) was profiled in a study of cytomegalovirus exposure and HLA in healthy donors. The wider study: An early data release held approximately 85 million unique TCRs from HLA-typed donors.

Germline CDR1 reads SGHVS; CDR2 reads FQNEAQ. The CDR3 sequence is 19 residues long. Trimming pared 2 bases from V and 0 bases from J, leaving 22 bases between. General study findings and limits: Based on reports, TCR beta sequences accurately predicted HLA-A and HLA-B alleles for most subjects.

This clone has only one observation. No antigen is known for it. 13 Jbeta primers and 60 Vbeta primers were used for the PCR. Sequencing used immunoSEQ multiplex PCR; TCRdb keeps in-frame clones, though not all of them. In the table there are around 230,000 clones, roughly 78% of which are singletons. This receptor was obtained from a boy younger than 18 in good health and CMV-seronegative. The chain carries TRBV7-8 and TRBJ1-1, with D maybe TRBD1 (5 bases). Sequenced: PBMCs. The CDR3 DNA follows: TGTGCCAGCAGCTTACCTAGGCGGGGCAGGTCGCAAATGAACACTGAAGCTTTCTTT. It encodes CASSLPRRGRSQMNTEAFF.